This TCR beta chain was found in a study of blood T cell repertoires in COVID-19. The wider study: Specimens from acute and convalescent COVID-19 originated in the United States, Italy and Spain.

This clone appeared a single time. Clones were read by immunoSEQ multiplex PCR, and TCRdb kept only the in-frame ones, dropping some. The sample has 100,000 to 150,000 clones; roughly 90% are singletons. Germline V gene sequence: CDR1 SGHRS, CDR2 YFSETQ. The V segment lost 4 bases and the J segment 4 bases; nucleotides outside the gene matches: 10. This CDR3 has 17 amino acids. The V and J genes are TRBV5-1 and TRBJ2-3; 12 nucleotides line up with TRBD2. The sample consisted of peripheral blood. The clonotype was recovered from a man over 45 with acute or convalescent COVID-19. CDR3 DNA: TGCGCCAGCAGCCTACTGACTAGCGGGGGAGGAGCAGATACGCAGTATTTT. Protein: CASSLLTSGGGADTQYF.